Listed below are T cell receptor beta chains from one sample, sequenced in a study of T cell repertoires in cytomegalovirus infection. TCRdb independently ran MiXCR on the reads; one entry per CDR3 protein. Found here are 150,000 to 200,000 distinct CDR3 sequences, around an eighth of them singletons; the top ten hold 25% to 30%. Sequencing was done on a sample of PBMCs. These receptors were obtained from a human donor in good health (CMV status not recorded). Some clones in this sample may be carry-over from other donors' samples. Both conserved end residues are part of each CDR3. A D gene is named only where the DNA matches it firmly. Clone size appears in some rows only: once, few, many, or a class for an expanded clone.

many	TRBV7-8	TRBJ1-1	NA	CASSSGGNMNTEAFF	TGTGCCAGCAGCTCCGGGGGAAACATGAACACTGAAGCTTTCTTT
few	TRBV5-1	TRBJ2-7	TRBD1	CASRLQGDEQYF	TGCGCCAGCAGACTCCAGGGGGACGAGCAGTACTTC
NA	TRBV7-9	TRBJ1-1	NA	CASSLDSDTEAFF	TGTGCCAGCAGCTTAGACAGCGACACTGAAGCTTTCTTT
many	TRBV7-3	TRBJ2-1	NA	CASSLYPNNEQFF	TGTGCCAGCAGCTTATACCCGAACAATGAGCAGTTCTTC
few	TRBV28	TRBJ2-2	TRBD1	CASGARDRASSGELFF	TGTGCCAGCGGCGCCCGGGACAGGGCGTCTTCCGGGGAGCTGTTTTTT
NA	TRBV11-2	TRBJ2-3	NA	CASTFGGQQYF	TGTGCCAGCACCTTCGGGGGACAGCAGTATTTT
many	TRBV27	TRBJ2-7	NA	CASRLTFEISYEQYF	TGTGCCAGCAGATTGACCTTCGAGATCTCCTACGAGCAGTACTTC
many	TRBV4-2	TRBJ2-6	NA	CASSQDQVVGANVLTF	TGTGCCAGCAGCCAAGATCAGGTAGTTGGGGCCAACGTCCTGACTTTC
few	TRBV12-3/TRBV12-4	TRBJ1-1	NA	CASSPNVDTEAFF	TGTGCCAGCAGCCCCAACGTGGACACTGAAGCTTTCTTT
many	TRBV7-9	TRBJ2-1	TRBD2	CASSLLPGLAGDEQFF	TGTGCCAGCAGCCTTTTACCGGGACTAGCGGGAGATGAGCAGTTCTTC
NA	TRBV28	TRBJ2-1	TRBD1	CASSFNPRDRVANEQFF	TGTGCCAGCAGTTTTAACCCTCGGGACAGGGTTGCCAATGAGCAGTTCTTC
many	TRBV28	TRBJ2-4	TRBD2	CASREREAQNIQYF	TGTGCCAGCCGGGAGCGGGAGGCCCAAAACATTCAGTACTTC
NA	TRBV5-1	TRBJ2-7	NA	CASSLARGSYEQYF	TGCGCCAGCAGCTTGGCTAGGGGATCCTACGAGCAGTACTTC
many	TRBV2	TRBJ2-1	NA	CASSEGSLMVGHEQFF	TGTGCCAGCAGTGAAGGTAGTCTTATGGTGGGTCATGAGCAGTTCTTC
many	TRBV19	TRBJ2-7	TRBD2	CASSFGRPYEQYF	TGTGCCAGTTCCTTCGGGAGGCCCTACGAGCAGTACTTC
many	TRBV27	TRBJ2-7	NA	CASSRGSSEQYF	TGTGCCAGCAGCCGTGGATCATCTGAGCAGTACTTC
many	TRBV15	TRBJ1-5	NA	CATSRDRSGVGQPQHF	TGTGCCACCAGCAGAGATCGATCTGGGGTGGGTCAGCCCCAGCATTTT
many	TRBV6-2/TRBV6-3	TRBJ2-1	TRBD2	CASTYHGTSYEQFF	TGTGCCAGCACTTACCACGGGACTAGCTATGAGCAGTTCTTC
few	TRBV28	TRBJ2-3	TRBD2	CASSLTGGGDTQYF	TGTGCCAGCAGTTTAACCGGGGGGGGAGATACGCAGTATTTT
many	TRBV6-2/TRBV6-3	TRBJ2-7	NA	CASSYDQTLRNEQYF	TGTGCCAGCAGTTATGATCAAACCCTAAGGAACGAGCAGTACTTC
NA	TRBV19	TRBJ1-5	NA	CASSIRGRNQPQHF	TGTGCCAGTAGTATCAGGGGCAGAAATCAGCCCCAGCATTTT
NA	TRBV5-4	TRBJ2-2	NA	CASSVGENTGELFF	TGTGCCAGCAGTGTGGGGGAGAACACCGGGGAGCTGTTTTTT
NA	TRBV30	TRBJ1-1	NA	CAWTAGRNTEAFF	TGTGCCTGGACGGCAGGACGGAACACTGAAGCTTTCTTT
NA	TRBV10-3	TRBJ2-7	NA	CAARDGSSYEQYF	TGTGCCGCGAGGGACGGTAGCTCCTACGAGCAGTACTTC
NA	TRBV5-5	TRBJ2-4	TRBD2	CASSPGTSRPTRIQYF	TGTGCCAGCAGCCCCGGGACTAGTCGACCCACCAGGATTCAGTACTTC
NA	TRBV5-5	TRBJ1-1	TRBD1	CASSFRGGTGNTEAFF	TGTGCCAGCAGCTTCAGGGGGGGCACTGGGAACACTGAAGCTTTCTTT
NA	TRBV6-6	TRBJ1-1	NA	CASSYFANTEAFF	TGTGCCAGCAGTTACTTTGCTAACACTGAAGCTTTCTTT
NA	TRBV10-3	TRBJ2-1	NA	CAISERTDYNEQFF	TGTGCCATCAGTGAACGGACGGACTACAATGAGCAGTTCTTC
many	TRBV7-2	TRBJ2-3	NA	CASSLVTIDTQYF	TGTGCCAGCAGCTTAGTGACTATCGATACGCAGTATTTT
NA	TRBV14	TRBJ2-6	NA	CASSARGSGANVLTF	TGTGCCAGCAGCGCCAGGGGCTCTGGGGCCAACGTCCTGACTTTC
few	TRBV28	TRBJ1-1	NA	CASSLVDYTFTEAFF	TGTGCCAGCAGTTTAGTCGACTACACTTTCACTGAAGCTTTCTTT
NA	TRBV11-1	TRBJ2-7	TRBD2	CASSLGGSTIYEQYF	TGTGCCAGCAGCTTGGGCGGGAGCACAATCTACGAGCAGTACTTC
NA	TRBV5-1	TRBJ2-2	NA	CASSSRARAENTGELFF	TGCGCCAGCAGCTCCCGGGCTCGGGCGGAGAACACCGGGGAGCTGTTTTTT
NA	TRBV10-1	TRBJ1-4	TRBD1	CAANLRDRVEEKLFF	TGCGCCGCGAACCTTCGGGACAGGGTAGAAGAAAAACTGTTTTTT
few	TRBV28	TRBJ1-1	NA	CASSLPPTPLHEAFF	TGTGCCAGCAGTTTACCCCCAACCCCACTGCACGAAGCTTTCTTT
NA	TRBV12-5	TRBJ1-5	NA	CASGQGVRNQPQHF	TGTGCTAGTGGCCAGGGTGTGCGCAATCAGCCCCAGCATTTT
many	TRBV7-2	TRBJ2-6	NA	CASTFEGWGDGANVLTF	TGTGCCAGCACATTCGAGGGTTGGGGGGACGGGGCCAACGTCCTGACTTTC
NA	TRBV20-1	TRBJ1-4	TRBD1	CSALIRTGNEKLFF	TGCAGTGCTCTCATACGGACAGGGAACGAAAAACTGTTTTTT
many	TRBV7-2	TRBJ2-1	NA	CASSLAPGLFNSEQFF	TGTGCCAGCAGCTTAGCCCCGGGACTCTTCAACAGTGAGCAGTTCTTC
NA	TRBV2	TRBJ2-1	TRBD2	CASRPTSGPYNEQFF	TGTGCCAGCAGGCCGACTAGCGGGCCGTACAATGAGCAGTTCTTC
few	TRBV29-1	TRBJ2-7	NA	CSVEWAMGEQYF	TGCAGCGTTGAGTGGGCAATGGGCGAGCAGTACTTC
many	TRBV11-2	TRBJ2-3	NA	CASSLDPTPRQPTDTQYF	TGTGCCAGCAGCTTAGATCCAACCCCCCGACAGCCCACAGATACGCAGTATTTT
many	TRBV7-3	TRBJ2-4	TRBD2	CASSPNSGSGNIQYF	TGTGCCAGCAGCCCCAATAGCGGGAGTGGTAACATTCAGTACTTC
few	TRBV7-9	TRBJ1-1	NA	CASSVAVSTEAFF	TGTGCCAGCAGCGTGGCTGTGTCCACTGAAGCTTTCTTT
NA	TRBV29-1	TRBJ1-2	TRBD1	CSVESQDRGSYGYTF	TGCAGCGTTGAATCCCAGGACAGGGGGAGCTATGGCTACACCTTC
few	TRBV14	TRBJ1-4	NA	CASSQDLPGANEKLFF	TGTGCCAGCAGCCAAGATTTACCGGGGGCGAATGAAAAACTGTTTTTT
few	TRBV20-1	TRBJ2-1	NA	CSARPSASYNEQFF	TGCAGTGCCAGACCTAGCGCCTCCTACAATGAGCAGTTCTTC
NA	TRBV29-1	TRBJ1-1	NA	CSVARGGGTEAFF	TGCAGCGTTGCCCGCGGTGGGGGTACTGAAGCTTTCTTT